This entry concerns a single TCR beta chain. These data belong to a study of technical replicates of blood from a handful of donors. V was pared by 6 bases and J by 1 base, with 5 bases of the junction left unmatched. CDR3 length: 15 residues. Germline V gene data show CDR1 as MNHEY and CDR2 as SVGAGI. TCRdb keeps only in-frame clones here, not all; method: immunoSEQ multiplex PCR. The sample holds about 79,000 clones; 94% are singletons and the top ten take over 0.25%. The chain joins TRBV6-5 to TRBJ2-3, with 9 bases lining up with TRBD2. The TCR comes from a human donor in good health. The sample consisted of T cells isolated from PBMCs. CDR3: CASRELAGGTDTQYF. DNA of the CDR3: TGTGCCAGCAGGGAACTAGCGGGTGGCACAGATACGCAGTATTTT.